Given below is one T cell receptor (beta chain) in context. What it binds is not known. The length of the CDR3 is 14 residues. CDR1 is DFQATT, CDR2 SNEGSKA, per germline (reference sequence). Trimming stripped 1 base from V and 8 bases from J, with 16 bases between. This entry is derived from a study of blood T cells in healthy people across ages. Study in general: In model experiments, template switching was able to capture about one barcoded beta molecule for every two T cells that were present.

Study conclusions and caveats: Because sorting was not performed, PBMCs prevented conclusive naive versus antigen-experienced comparison. Naive CD4+ cell counts and diversity both ran higher in long-lived than in aged donors.

Through a sample-barcoded 5' primer and a J-beta primer mix, a second PCR was run for roughly 6 to 11 cycles. In TCRdb, the 5' RACE reads were re-called with MiXCR into one record per CDR3 protein. Of under 1,000,000 distinct CDR3 sequences listed, about 47% are singletons. The sequencing sample was made of blood. The receptor was derived from a man aged 80 or over in good health. This chain joins TRBV20-1 and TRBJ2-3; possibly TRBD2 for D (5 bases). DNA for the CDR3: TGCAGTGCTAGAGTATTTAGTGTTGCGGGTACGCAGTATTTT. Its translation: CSARVFSVAGTQYF.